This TCR beta chain was observed in a study of T cell responses to AZD1222 COVID-19 vaccine. CDR1 and CDR2 (germline): ENHRY, SYGVKD. This CDR3 spans 13 amino acids. V was shortened by 5 bases and J by 7 bases, with 12 bases between the two germline ends. Profiled with immunoSEQ multiplex PCR; TCRdb holds only in-frame clones, not every one. The sample has around 130,000 clones; 85% to 95% are singletons. General study findings and limits: Increased Spike-specific TCR breadth and depth were observed after two AZD1222 doses. Among vaccine-associated CD4 TCRs, coverage spanned spike, with dominance at 160-218 and 743-854. The donors showed a predominance of white British ancestry and of females, with possible underestimation of clonal diversity.

As concerns this clone: The antigen is unknown.

The clonotype comes from an adult in good health. The source was peripheral blood, collected on day 0 of AZD1222 vaccination. The chain carries TRBV10-3 and TRBJ2-1; D ambiguous. For the CDR3, the DNA is TGTGCCATCAGTCCCGACCCGCAGAATGAGCAGTTCTTC. It is translated as CAISPDPQNEQFF.